This TCR beta chain was retrieved from a study of cytomegalovirus exposure and HLA in healthy donors (dated by TCRdb to the late 2010s). As for the study more broadly: The 666 repertoires of the first cohort and the roughly 110 validation repertoires were produced on the same platform, according to a later analysis. The study aimed to test whether cataloging public T cell receptors could reveal signatures of past pathogen exposure. Along with the roughly 700-subject first cohort, a separate validation cohort of over a hundred different subjects was used. The study combined high-throughput TCR immunosequencing, statistical association of individual TCRs with disease status, and machine learning to predict cytomegalovirus infection status. What the work shows at the level of the full study, not this receptor alone: Cytomegalovirus status was reported to be diagnosed by the classifier with high specificity and sensitivity in both the original and validation cohorts. Of the cluster scores, around 95% were above 0 in a later analysis, which found that TCRs clustered in the first cohort also tended to co-occur in the 120 or so validation repertoires. A few of the identified cytomegalovirus-associated TCR beta chains were confirmed in vitro to be specific for cytomegalovirus antigens. It was suggested by the authors that the approach could potentially be generalized to other disease states and immunological phenotypes. In the study, roughly 160 TCR beta chains were listed as associated with cytomegalovirus. A later analysis lacked HLA typing for the validation cohort, so it scored co-occurrence in that cohort across all 110 or so repertoires. While some public TCRs were present in many individuals, most TCR sequences turned up only very rarely across donors.

The library was produced with the immunoSEQ multiplex PCR assay. From the authors' description of their analysis: To diagnose cytomegalovirus status from the catalog of TCR beta chain sequences, a statistical classification framework was built. The immuneACCESS repertoire file appears here via TCRdb, limited to in-frame rearrangements. These files lack a portion of the clones; in checked studies, under half of the deficit traces to unresolved V genes, and the cause of the others is not known. That table is the source of V, J and clone size, and D and trimming were worked out from the DNA. The sample data list roughly 100,000 clones, and roughly 86% of these were observed just once. The ten biggest clones cover roughly 4% of the sample. This clone showed up just a few times. Its antigen specificity is not known. No base qualities exist here, and no much larger clone lies one base off it. Donors formed part of the validation cohort, which comprised over a hundred subjects and was distinct from the first cohort of under 800 subjects.

Taken from cysteine to phenylalanine, the CDR3 has 14 residues. The retained sequence is limited to the CDR3, 42 bases, with the frame set at the first base. Sequences GTSNPN (CDR1) and SVGIG (CDR2) are obtained from the germline V gene (reference sequence). V ends up 2 bases short and J 5 bases short, with an unmatched junction base count of 8. The sequenced sample consisted of PBMCs. The receptor was isolated from a woman aged 18 to 35 in good health and CMV-seropositive. The chain joins TRBV30 to TRBJ2-7; 8 junctional bases match TRBD2. The DNA is TGTGCCTGGAGTCTGGGACTAGTGGGGCACGAGCAGTACTTC. Its product reads: CAWSLGLVGHEQYF.